One and the same sample provided the 16 T cell receptor beta chains below, sequenced in a study of vaccination effects on CD4 cells after COVID-19 (dated by TCRdb to 2022 to 2024). Their antigens are not known. Library generation was performed with the immunoSEQ multiplex PCR assay. Entries here come from immuneACCESS through TCRdb and include only in-frame sequences with V and J called. Some clones fail to appear in such tables; in the studies checked, an unresolved V gene covers under half of the shortfall, and the cause of the remainder is unknown. This sample lists fewer than 35,000 clones; about 73% were detected once. The ten largest account for approximately 3.8% of the sample. After around 11 days of culture, CD4+ T cells were isolated with the EasySep CD4+ T cell isolation kit. The starting material was CD4+ T cells from PBMCs cultured without peptide, obtained before COVID-19 vaccination. These receptors came from a human donor who received a COVID-19 vaccine.

The J gene is TRBJ2-1, the V gene TRBV6-1, with 12 nucleotides matching TRBD2. CDR1 and CDR2 from the germline V gene are MNHNS and SASEGT. The CDR3 is made up of 17 amino acids. J lost 7 bases, V lost 0 bases, and 7 bases had no gene match. CDR3 amino acids: CASSEAGLAGGSNEQFF. The CDR3, as DNA: TGTGCCAGCAGTGAAGCGGGCCTAGCGGGAGGGAGTAATGAGCAGTTCTTC.

This clone showed up just a few times. V is TRBV2 and J is TRBJ1-2; D is uncertain. The V gene's germline CDR1 is SNHLY and CDR2 FYNNEI. V was trimmed by 2 bases and J by 8 bases, leaving 9 bases between them. CDR3 length: 12 residues. The DNA of the CDR3 is TGTGCCAGCAGTGAACTTATCGGCGGCTACACCTTC. Amino acids: CASSELIGGYTF.

The chain couples TRBV6-1 to TRBJ1-5, with 10 bases lining up with TRBD1. Trimming removed 2 bases from V and 6 bases from J; junction bases left unmatched: 4. CDR1 is MNHNS, CDR2 SASEGT, per germline. The CDR3 has 15 residues. CDR3 amino acids: CASSEHGQGGQPQHF. CDR3 in DNA: TGTGCCAGCAGTGAACATGGACAGGGGGGTCAGCCCCAGCATTTT.

The chain has TRBV5-4 and TRBJ2-3, with D tentatively TRBD1 or TRBD2 (7 bases each). CDR1 is SGHNT and CDR2 is YYREEE in the germline V gene (reference sequence). V was pared by 0 bases and J by 5 bases, with 13 bases between. This CDR3 has 15 residues. Here the CDR3 DNA reads TGTGCCAGCAGCTTGGAGGGGGCTAGCGGAGATACGCAGTATTTT. It encodes CASSLEGASGDTQYF.

The V call is TRBV29-1, the J call TRBJ1-1; D remains ambiguous. Germline lookup yields CDR1 SQVTM and CDR2 ANQGSEA. Trimming took off 7 bases at V and 6 bases at J, with 12 bases between the two ends. The CDR3 contains 11 residues. CDR3 DNA: TGCAGCGCCCCTAAGAAGCCTGAAGCTTTCTTT. It translates to CSAPKKPEAFF. The complete variable domain, with remaining parts taken from reference TRBV29-1 and TRBJ1-1, reads SAVISQKPSRDICQRGTSLTIQCQVDSQVTMMFWYRQQPGQSLTLIATANQGSEATYESGFVIDKFPISRPNLTFSTLTVSNMSPEDSSIYLCSAPKKPEAFFGQGTRLTVV.

V usage is TRBV3-1 (or the pseudogene TRBV3-2) and J usage is TRBJ1-1; D gene uncertain. The V end lost 1 base, the J end lost 1 base, and 7 bases lay between the germline ends. The CDR3 is 14 amino acids. Germline CDR1 is LGHDT and CDR2 is YNNKEL (reference sequence). CDR3 sequence (DNA): TGTGCCAGCAGCCAAGTGGAGGGGAACACTGAAGCTTTCTTT. Translated: CASSQVEGNTEAFF.

The J gene is TRBJ2-1, the V gene TRBV12-3 or TRBV12-4; TRBD2 matches at 7 bases. The CDR3 loop spans 13 amino acids. J lost 10 bases, V lost 6 bases, and 9 bases had no gene match. CDR3 nucleotides: TGTGCCAGCAGGCTAGCGGTTCGTCGCGAGCAGTTCTTC. Protein sequence: CASRLAVRREQFF.

The sample holds one count of this clone. The chain combines TRBV1 with TRBJ2-1; TRBD2, the table's D call, was not compared with the DNA. TRBV1 is a documented pseudogene. CDR3 length: 15 residues. CDR3 nucleotide sequence: TGCACCAGCAGCCAAGATTCGGGGGACGACAATGAGCAGTTCTTC. Translating gives CTSSQDSGDDNEQFF.

The CDR3 DNA reads TGCGCCAGCAGCCTCTCAGCGGGAGGGCCCGGGACCCAGTACTTC. The encoded protein is CASSLSAGGPGTQYF. The chain recombines TRBV4-1 with TRBJ2-5; 10 bases are a match to TRBD2. The V gene's germline CDR1 is MGHRA and CDR2 YSYEKL. This CDR3 spans 15 amino acids. The J segment lost 7 bases and the V segment lost 4 bases, leaving 9 bases of the junction unmatched.

The V gene is TRBV7-2, the J gene TRBJ2-1; TRBD1 agrees at 9 bases. Germline CDR1 reads SGHTA; CDR2 reads FQGNSA. The CDR3 has 15 residues. V gave up 5 bases and J gave up 7 bases; unmatched junction bases: 9. Here the CDR3 DNA reads TGTGCCAGCAGCCCAGGGGGACAGGGTAGGAATGAGCAGTTCTTC. This sequence encodes CASSPGGQGRNEQFF.

This rearrangement joins TRBV29-1 to TRBJ2-1; D gene uncertain. The CDR3 runs to 14 residues. Germline loops: CDR1 SQVTM, CDR2 ANQGSEA. Deletions cut 5 bases from V and 0 bases from J, with 11 bases between. CDR3 amino acids: CSVMGRSSYNEQFF. CDR3 nucleotide sequence: TGCAGCGTTATGGGCCGGAGCTCCTACAATGAGCAGTTCTTC.

The chain couples TRBV12-3 or TRBV12-4 to TRBJ1-1; no clear D. There are 13 residues in the CDR3. V was pared by 10 bases and J by 3 bases, with 15 bases between. The CDR3 DNA is TGTGCCACCGAGTTGGTTGGGCACACTGAAGCTTTCTTT. Encoded protein: CATELVGHTEAFF.

The rearrangement joins TRBV5-4 to TRBJ2-1; D remains unclear. Per germline, CDR1 SGHNT and CDR2 YYREEE (reference sequence). The CDR3 loop spans 13 amino acids. V was pared by 4 bases and J by 6 bases, with 11 bases between. DNA of the CDR3: TGTGCCAGCAGCGGAGTGCTCACCAATGAGCAGTTCTTC. Its protein is CASSGVLTNEQFF.

This chain links TRBV15 with TRBJ1-2; 8 bases agree with TRBD1. The CDR3 runs to 13 residues. J was trimmed by 7 bases and V by 3 bases; bases with no gene match: 4. CDR1 and CDR2 from the germline V gene are LNHNV and YYDKDF (reference sequence). CDR3 bases: TGTGCCACCAGCAGGGACAGGGCTTCTGGCTACACCTTC. This gives the protein CATSRDRASGYTF.

CDR3 loop: CASMIGTVTGEQYF. The CDR3 nucleotides are TGTGCCAGCATGATTGGGACTGTGACCGGCGAGCAGTACTTC. The chain uses TRBV2 and TRBJ2-7; possibly TRBD2 for D (6 bases). Germline V gene sequence: CDR1 SNHLY, CDR2 FYNNEI. V shed 7 bases and J shed 6 bases, with 19 bases lying between them. This CDR3 contains 14 residues.

The rearrangement uses TRBV18 and TRBJ1-1, with TRBD1 matching 8 bases. The CDR3 contains 15 residues. Germline trimming cut 3 bases from V and 0 bases from J; bases unmatched to any gene: 3. Germline assignment: CDR1 KGHSH and CDR2 LQKENI. The DNA for the CDR3 is TGTGCCAGCTCACCTACGACAGGGGTGAACACTGAAGCTTTCTTT. Residues: CASSPTTGVNTEAFF.